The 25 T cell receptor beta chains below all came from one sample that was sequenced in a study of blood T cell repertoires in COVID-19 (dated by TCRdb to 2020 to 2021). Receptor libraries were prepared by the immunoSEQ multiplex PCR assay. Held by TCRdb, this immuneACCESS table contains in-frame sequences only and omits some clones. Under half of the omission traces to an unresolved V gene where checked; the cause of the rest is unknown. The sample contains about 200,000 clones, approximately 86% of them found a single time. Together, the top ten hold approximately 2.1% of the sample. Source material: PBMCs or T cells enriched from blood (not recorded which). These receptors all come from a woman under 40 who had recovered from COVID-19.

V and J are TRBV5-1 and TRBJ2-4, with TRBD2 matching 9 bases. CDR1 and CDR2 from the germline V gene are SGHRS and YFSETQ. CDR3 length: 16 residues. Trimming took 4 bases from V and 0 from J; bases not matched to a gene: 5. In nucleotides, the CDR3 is TGCGCCAGCAGCCAAGCGGGGGGTCTAGCCAAAAACATTCAGTACTTC. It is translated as CASSQAGGLAKNIQYF.

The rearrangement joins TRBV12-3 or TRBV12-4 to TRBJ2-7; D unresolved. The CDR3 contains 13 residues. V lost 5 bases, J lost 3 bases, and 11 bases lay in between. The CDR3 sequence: CASSPGRGYEQYF. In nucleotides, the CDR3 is TGTGCCAGCAGTCCCGGAAGAGGCTACGAGCAGTACTTC.

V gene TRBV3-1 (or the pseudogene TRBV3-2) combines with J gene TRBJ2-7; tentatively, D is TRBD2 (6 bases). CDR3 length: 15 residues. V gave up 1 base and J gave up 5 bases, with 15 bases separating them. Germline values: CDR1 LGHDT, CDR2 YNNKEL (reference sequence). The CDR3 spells CASSQGRGVGHEQYF. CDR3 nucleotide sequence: TGTGCCAGCAGCCAAGGGAGGGGAGTCGGCCACGAGCAGTACTTC.

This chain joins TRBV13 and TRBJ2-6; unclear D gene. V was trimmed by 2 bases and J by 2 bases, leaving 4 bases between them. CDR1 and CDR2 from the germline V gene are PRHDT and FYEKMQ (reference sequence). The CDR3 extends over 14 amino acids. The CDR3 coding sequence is TGTGCCAGCAGCTTAACAGCTGGGGCCAACGTCCTGACTTTC. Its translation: CASSLTAGANVLTF.

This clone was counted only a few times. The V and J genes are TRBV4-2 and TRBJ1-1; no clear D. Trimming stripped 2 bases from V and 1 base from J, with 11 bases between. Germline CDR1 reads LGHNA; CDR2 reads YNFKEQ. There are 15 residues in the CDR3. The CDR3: CASSQSGRKNTEAFF. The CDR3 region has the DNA TGTGCCAGCAGCCAAAGCGGGAGGAAGAACACTGAAGCTTTCTTT.

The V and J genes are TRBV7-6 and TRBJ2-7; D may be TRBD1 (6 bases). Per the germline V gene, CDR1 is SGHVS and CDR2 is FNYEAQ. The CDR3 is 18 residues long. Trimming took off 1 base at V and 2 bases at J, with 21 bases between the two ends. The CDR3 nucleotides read TGTGCCAGCAGCTTAGTTCCCCCCGTGAGGGACAATCCCTACGAGCAGTACTTC. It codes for CASSLVPPVRDNPYEQYF.

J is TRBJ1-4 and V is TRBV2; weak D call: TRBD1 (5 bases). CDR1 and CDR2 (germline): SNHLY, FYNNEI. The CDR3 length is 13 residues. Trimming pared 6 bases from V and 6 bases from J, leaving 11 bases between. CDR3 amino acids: CASSYRGDEKLFF. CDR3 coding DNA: TGTGCCAGCAGCTACCGGGGGGATGAAAAACTGTTTTTT.

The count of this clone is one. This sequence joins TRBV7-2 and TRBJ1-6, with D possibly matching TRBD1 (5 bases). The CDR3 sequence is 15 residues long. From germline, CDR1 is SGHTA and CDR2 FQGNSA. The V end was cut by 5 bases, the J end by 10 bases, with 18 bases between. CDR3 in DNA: TGTGCCAGCAGCCTCCTAACCGCGGGGGGATCACCCCTCCACTTT. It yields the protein CASSLLTAGGSPLHF.

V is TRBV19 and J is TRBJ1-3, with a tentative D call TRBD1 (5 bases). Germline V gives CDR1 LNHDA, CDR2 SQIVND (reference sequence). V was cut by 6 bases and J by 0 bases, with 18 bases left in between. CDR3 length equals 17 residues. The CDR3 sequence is CASSGILGADSGNTIYF. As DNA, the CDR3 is TGTGCCAGTAGCGGTATATTAGGGGCAGACTCTGGAAACACCATATATTTT.

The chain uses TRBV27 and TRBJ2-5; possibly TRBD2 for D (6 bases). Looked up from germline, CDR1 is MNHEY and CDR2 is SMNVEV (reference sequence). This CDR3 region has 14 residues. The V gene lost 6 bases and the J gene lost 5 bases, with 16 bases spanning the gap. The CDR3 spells CASRGPGEVETQYF. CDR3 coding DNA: TGTGCCAGCAGGGGGCCGGGGGAGGTGGAGACCCAGTACTTC.

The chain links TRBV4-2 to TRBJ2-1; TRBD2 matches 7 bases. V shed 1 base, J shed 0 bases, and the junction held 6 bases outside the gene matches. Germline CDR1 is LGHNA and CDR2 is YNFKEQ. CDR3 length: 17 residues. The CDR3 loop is CASSQVSAGSSYNEQFF. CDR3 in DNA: TGTGCCAGCAGCCAAGTATCAGCGGGGTCCTCCTACAATGAGCAGTTCTTC.

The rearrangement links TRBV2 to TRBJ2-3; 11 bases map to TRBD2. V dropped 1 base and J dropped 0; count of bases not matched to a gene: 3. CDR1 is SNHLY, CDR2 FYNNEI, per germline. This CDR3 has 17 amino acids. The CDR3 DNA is TGTGCCAGCAGTGAAGAGAGGACTAGCGGGAGCACAGATACGCAGTATTTT. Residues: CASSEERTSGSTDTQYF.

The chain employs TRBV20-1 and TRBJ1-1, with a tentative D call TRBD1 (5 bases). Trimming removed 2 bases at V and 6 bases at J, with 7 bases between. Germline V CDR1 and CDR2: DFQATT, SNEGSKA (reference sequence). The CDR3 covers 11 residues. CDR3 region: CSARQGPEAFF. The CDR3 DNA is TGCAGTGCTAGACAGGGCCCTGAAGCTTTCTTT.

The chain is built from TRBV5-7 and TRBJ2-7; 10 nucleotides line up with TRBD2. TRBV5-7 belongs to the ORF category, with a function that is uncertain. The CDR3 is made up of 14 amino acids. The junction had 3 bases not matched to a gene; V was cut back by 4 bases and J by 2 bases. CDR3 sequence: CASSPSGGAYEQYF. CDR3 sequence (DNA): TGTGCCAGCAGCCCTAGCGGGGGAGCCTACGAGCAGTACTTC.

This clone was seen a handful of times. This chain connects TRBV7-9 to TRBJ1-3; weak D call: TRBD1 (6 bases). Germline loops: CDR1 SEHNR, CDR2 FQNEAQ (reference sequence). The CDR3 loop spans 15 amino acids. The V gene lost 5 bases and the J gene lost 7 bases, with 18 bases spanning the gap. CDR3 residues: CASSNGAGDANTIYF. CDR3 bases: TGTGCCAGCAGCAACGGGGCAGGGGACGCGAACACCATATATTTT.

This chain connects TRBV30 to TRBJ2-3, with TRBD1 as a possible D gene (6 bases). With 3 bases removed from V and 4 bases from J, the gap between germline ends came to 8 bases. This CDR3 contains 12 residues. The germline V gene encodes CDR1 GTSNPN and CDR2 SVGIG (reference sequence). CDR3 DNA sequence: TGTGCCTGGAGGTGGGGGCCAGATACGCAGTATTTT. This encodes CAWRWGPDTQYF.

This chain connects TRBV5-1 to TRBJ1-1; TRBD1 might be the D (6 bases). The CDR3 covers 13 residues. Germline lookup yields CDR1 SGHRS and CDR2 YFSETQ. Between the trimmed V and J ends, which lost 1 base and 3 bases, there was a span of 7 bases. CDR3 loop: CASSLYRDTEAFF. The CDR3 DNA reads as TGCGCCAGCAGCTTGTACAGGGACACTGAAGCTTTCTTT.

The CDR3 DNA reads TGCGCCAGCAGCCCACAGGGGGCTAACTATGGCTACACCTTC. It encodes CASSPQGANYGYTF. This chain uses TRBV5-1 with TRBJ1-2, with 8 bases aligning to TRBD1. J gave up 0 bases and V 4 bases, and 2 bases lay outside the gene matches. Germline V gives CDR1 SGHRS, CDR2 YFSETQ. The CDR3 is made up of 14 amino acids.

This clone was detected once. The DNA for the CDR3 is TGTGCCACCAGTGATGAACAGGGTTTCGGCACAGATACGCAGTATTTT. Translated: CATSDEQGFGTDTQYF. The V and J genes are TRBV24-1 and TRBJ2-3, with D possibly TRBD1 on 6 matching bases. Germline lookup yields CDR1 KGHDR and CDR2 SFDVKD. Between the trimmed V and J ends, which lost 3 bases and 1 base, there was a span of 13 bases. The CDR3 loop spans 16 amino acids.

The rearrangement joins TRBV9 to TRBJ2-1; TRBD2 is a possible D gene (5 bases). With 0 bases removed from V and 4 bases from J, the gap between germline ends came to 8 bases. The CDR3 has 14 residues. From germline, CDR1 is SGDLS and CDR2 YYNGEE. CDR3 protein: CASSVVGEYNEQFF. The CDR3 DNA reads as TGTGCCAGCAGCGTAGTCGGGGAATACAATGAGCAGTTCTTC.

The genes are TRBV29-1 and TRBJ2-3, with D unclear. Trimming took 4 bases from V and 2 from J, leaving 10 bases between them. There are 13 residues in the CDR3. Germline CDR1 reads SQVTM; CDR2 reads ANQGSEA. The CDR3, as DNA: TGCAGCGTTGTGCCAGGAAACACAGATACGCAGTATTTT. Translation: CSVVPGNTDTQYF.

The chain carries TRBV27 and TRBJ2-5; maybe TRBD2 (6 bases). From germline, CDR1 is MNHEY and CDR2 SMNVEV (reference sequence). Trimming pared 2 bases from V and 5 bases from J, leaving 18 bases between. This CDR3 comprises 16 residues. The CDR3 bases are TGTGCCAGCAGTTTAAGACCCGCTACAGGAGGGGAGACCCAGTACTTC. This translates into CASSLRPATGGETQYF.

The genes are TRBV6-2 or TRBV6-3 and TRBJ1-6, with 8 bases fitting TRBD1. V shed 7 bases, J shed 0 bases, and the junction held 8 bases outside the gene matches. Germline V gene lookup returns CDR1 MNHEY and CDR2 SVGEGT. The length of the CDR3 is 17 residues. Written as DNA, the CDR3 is TGTGCCAGCATCCCCGGGACAGGAGGCTCCTATAATTCACCCCTCCACTTT. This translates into CASIPGTGGSYNSPLHF.

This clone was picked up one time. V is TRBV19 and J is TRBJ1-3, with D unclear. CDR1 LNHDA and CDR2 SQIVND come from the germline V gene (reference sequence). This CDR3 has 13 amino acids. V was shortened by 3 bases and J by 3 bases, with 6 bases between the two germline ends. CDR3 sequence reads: CASSMSVGNTIYF. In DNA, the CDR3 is TGTGCCAGTAGTATGTCAGTTGGAAACACCATATATTTT.

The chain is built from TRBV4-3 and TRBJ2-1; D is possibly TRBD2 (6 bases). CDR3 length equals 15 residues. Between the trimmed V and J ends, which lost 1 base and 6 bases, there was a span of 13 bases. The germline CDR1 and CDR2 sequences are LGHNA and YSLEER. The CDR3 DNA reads TGCGCCAGCAGCCAAGCTTCGGGAGCAGTCAATGAGCAGTTCTTC. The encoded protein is CASSQASGAVNEQFF.